Below, 15 T cell receptor beta chains from the same sample are listed, as sequenced in a study of shared clonotypes between healthy human individuals. Assay: immunoSEQ multiplex PCR; the TCRdb copy retains only in-frame clones and omits some. The table lists approximately 1.5 million clones, approximately 98.5% of them singletons, with 0.36% in the top ten. Specimen: naive CD4+ T cells sorted from blood. Described subset: CD45RA+ positively selected. Every receptor here comes from a man in his thirties or forties in good health.

The genes are TRBV5-1 and TRBJ2-3, with 8 bases that match TRBD2. CDR1 is SGHRS, CDR2 YFSETQ, per germline. The ends lost 7 bases at V and 4 bases at J; junction bases unmatched: 11. CDR3 length: 15 residues. Written as DNA, the CDR3 is TGCGCCAGCTCCCCCCGGTCGCGGGAGGCAGATACGCAGTATTTT. It is translated as CASSPRSREADTQYF.

In DNA, the CDR3 is TGCGCCAGCAGCGGCAGGGGGCGGGCGGACGAGCAGTTCTTC. Translated: CASSGRGRADEQFF. The chain combines TRBV5-1 with TRBJ2-1, with TRBD1 matching 8 bases. The CDR3 contains 14 residues. CDR1 and CDR2 (germline): SGHRS, YFSETQ. V was pared by 4 bases and J by 10 bases, with 10 bases of the junction left unmatched.

V gene TRBV7-6 combines with J gene TRBJ1-2; TRBD1 aligns across 12 bases. CDR1 is SGHVS and CDR2 is FNYEAQ in the germline V gene. J gave up 7 bases and V 5 bases, and 8 bases lay outside the gene matches. The length of the CDR3 is 15 residues. CDR3 protein: CASSPDGTGGGGYTF. The CDR3 DNA reads TGTGCCAGCAGCCCAGACGGGACAGGGGGCGGTGGCTACACCTTC.

This chain uses TRBV19 with TRBJ1-5; a possible D gene is TRBD1 (5 bases). The CDR3 sequence is 16 residues long. CDR1 and CDR2 from the germline V gene are LNHDA and SQIVND (reference sequence). Between the trimmed V and J ends, which lost 3 bases and 3 bases, there was a span of 15 bases. The CDR3 bases are TGTGCCAGTAGTATCCGGGACGTTGGGTCCAATCAGCCCCAGCATTTT. Translated: CASSIRDVGSNQPQHF.

The CDR3: CASSEYGSGKPYEQYF. CDR3 nucleotides: TGTGCCAGCAGTGAATACGGTAGCGGGAAACCCTACGAGCAGTACTTC. This chain uses TRBV2 with TRBJ2-7; 8 positions agree with TRBD2. V was clipped by 2 bases and J by 2 bases; unmatched bases: 8. Germline CDR1 is SNHLY and CDR2 is FYNNEI. The CDR3 is 16 amino acids.

V gene TRBV7-2 combines with J gene TRBJ2-3, with TRBD2 matching over 12 bases. The germline V gene has CDR1 SGHTA and CDR2 FQGNSA. This CDR3 has 19 amino acids. After removal of 2 bases from V and 3 bases from J, the junction contained 12 bases not matched to a gene. This CDR3 reads CASSLPNSTSGSTTDTQYF. The CDR3 DNA follows: TGTGCCAGCAGCTTACCCAACTCGACTAGCGGGAGTACAACAGATACGCAGTATTTT. The full variable domain, completed using reference TRBV7-2 and TRBJ2-3, is GAGVSQSPSNKVTEKGKDVELRCDPISGHTALYWYRQSLGQGLEFLIYFQGNSAPDKSGLPSDRFSAERTGGSVSTLTIQRTQQEDSAVYLCASSLPNSTSGSTTDTQYFGPGTRLTVL.

The chain links TRBV6-6 to TRBJ2-1; D not certain. The CDR3 has 15 residues. V lost 0 bases and J 2 bases, leaving 8 bases between the germline ends. Germline values: CDR1 MNHNY, CDR2 SVGAGI (reference sequence). The CDR3 DNA reads as TGTGCCAGCAGTTACTCCCTCGGAACCTACAATGAGCAGTTCTTC. It is translated as CASSYSLGTYNEQFF.

J is TRBJ1-2 and V is TRBV29-1, with 9 bases that match TRBD1. The germline V gene encodes CDR1 SQVTM and CDR2 ANQGSEA. The V and J ends lost 7 bases and 0 bases, in that order; junction bases with no gene match: 3. The length of the CDR3 is 13 residues. CDR3: CSAWDRANYGYTF. The CDR3 bases are TGCAGCGCATGGGACAGGGCTAACTATGGCTACACCTTC. The full variable domain, completed using reference TRBV29-1 and TRBJ1-2, is SAVISQKPSRDICQRGTSLTIQCQVDSQVTMMFWYRQQPGQSLTLIATANQGSEATYESGFVIDKFPISRPNLTFSTLTVSNMSPEDSSIYLCSAWDRANYGYTFGSGTRLTVV.

J is TRBJ1-2 and V is TRBV7-3; D is unclear. With 5 bases removed from V and 2 bases from J, the gap between germline ends came to 15 bases. The CDR3 spans 15 residues. Germline CDR1 is SGHTA and CDR2 is FQGTGA. CDR3 sequence (DNA): TGTGCCAGCAGCCTAGGGCCCCCCGGCAACTATGGCTACACCTTC. It yields the protein CASSLGPPGNYGYTF.

The rearrangement uses TRBV5-1 and TRBJ1-4; TRBD1 matches at 10 bases. Germline V gene sequence: CDR1 SGHRS, CDR2 YFSETQ. The CDR3 has 14 amino acids. Unmatched junction bases numbered 4, after V lost 3 bases and J lost 8 bases. The CDR3 here is CASSYRDRGEKLFF. CDR3 nucleotide sequence: TGCGCCAGCAGCTACCGGGACAGGGGAGAAAAACTGTTTTTT.

The chain carries TRBV4-2 and TRBJ1-4; maybe TRBD1 (5 bases). V lost 2 bases and J 6 bases, leaving 10 bases between the germline ends. The CDR3 totals 14 residues. Germline CDR1 LGHNA, CDR2 YNFKEQ. CDR3 sequence: CASSQLGDDEKLFF. The CDR3 DNA sequence: TGTGCCAGCAGCCAATTGGGGGATGATGAAAAACTGTTTTTT.

On this clone: Other DNA sequences from this sample encode an identical CDR3 as well. The chain is built from TRBV9 and TRBJ1-4; tentatively, D is TRBD1 (5 bases). From germline, CDR1 is SGDLS and CDR2 YYNGEE. V lost 0 bases and J lost 6, with 12 bases in between. This CDR3 has 15 amino acids. CDR3 nucleotides: TGTGCCAGCAGCGTAGGCGGACGGGGGGATGAAAAACTGTTTTTT. Its protein is CASSVGGRGDEKLFF.

This rearrangement joins TRBV10-3 to TRBJ2-7; 7 bases match TRBD1. There are 13 residues in the CDR3. J lost 3 bases, V lost 2 bases, and 1 base had no gene match. Germline V CDR1 and CDR2: ENHRY, SYGVKD. Written as DNA, the CDR3 is TGTGCCATCAGTGAGAGACAGGGCTACGAGCAGTACTTC. Translated: CAISERQGYEQYF.

Notes on this clone: The identical CDR3 is also encoded by other nucleotide sequences in the sample. CDR3 loop: CASSRTGTYEQYF. In DNA form, the CDR3 reads TGTGCCAGCAGTCGGACCGGGACCTACGAGCAGTACTTC. The chain combines TRBV5-8 with TRBJ2-7, with a possible D match to TRBD2 (5 bases). CDR1 is SGHTS, CDR2 YDEGEE, per germline. There are 13 residues in the CDR3. The V gene lost 5 bases and the J gene lost 2 bases, with 11 bases spanning the gap.

This clone came up once. The rearrangement links TRBV6-6 to TRBJ2-7, with a possible D match to TRBD2 (5 bases). V gave up 8 bases and J gave up 7 bases, with 12 bases separating them. The CDR3 contains 11 residues. Germline V gene data show CDR1 as MNHNY and CDR2 as SVGAGI (reference sequence). CDR3 residues: CASQRPGEQYF. The DNA of the CDR3 is TGTGCCAGCCAGAGGCCGGGGGAGCAGTACTTC.